This T cell receptor beta chain was captured by sequencing in a study of T cell changes during pregnancy in multiple sclerosis. Trimming shortened V by 3 bases and J by 8 bases, and 20 bases separated the two germline ends. The CDR3 runs 15 residues. CDR1 and CDR2 (germline): SGHRS, YFSETQ. The assay was immunoSEQ multiplex PCR, and TCRdb's table has in-frame clones only and misses some. The sample yields about 81,000 clones, over 90% seen once. This receptor was identified in a female donor with multiple sclerosis, enrolled in a pregnancy study. The rearrangement uses TRBV5-1 and TRBJ1-2; D not resolved. The starting material was peripheral blood, obtained in the third trimester of pregnancy. DNA for the CDR3: TGCGCCAGCAGCTATCGTGACGCCTTTCGGGAGGGCTACACCTTC. Its translation: CASSYRDAFREGYTF.